These 18 T cell receptor beta chains share one sample of origin, sequenced in a study of identical twins listed by TCRdb under 2016. The library was made by 5' RACE. Instrument on record: Illumina HiSeq 2000. TCRdb itself trimmed the public reads at Q25 with fastp, ran MiXCR and retained productive beta chains. Each CDR3 protein gets just one entry, which takes the most common genes and DNA from the rows behind it. This sample lists more than 1.5 million distinct CDR3 sequences; around 33% were detected once. 0.25% to 0.3% of the sample goes to the ten largest clones. The sample consisted of cord blood. The receptors come from a newborn girl in good health.

V usage is TRBV6-5 and J usage is TRBJ1-6; D ambiguous. The CDR3 totals 17 residues. Per the germline V gene, CDR1 is MNHEY and CDR2 is SVGAGI. Trimming took 0 bases from V and 4 from J, leaving 13 bases between them. In DNA form, the CDR3 reads TGTGCCAGCAGTTACTCCCGTAGGGCCGTTTATAATTCACCCCTCCACTTT. Translation gives CASSYSRRAVYNSPLHF.

Comments on this clonotype: Given a much more abundant clone one base away, this may be a read error. This sequence joins TRBV27 and TRBJ2-5; D may be TRBD1 or TRBD2 (5 bases each). V lost 2 bases and J 11 bases, leaving 15 bases between the germline ends. This CDR3 contains 13 residues. In germline, CDR1 is MNHEY, CDR2 SMNVEV (reference sequence). This CDR3 is CASSLKGSNEQYF. DNA for the CDR3: TGTGCCAGCAGTTTAAAGGGGAGTAATGAGCAGTACTTC.

The rearrangement links TRBV20-1 to TRBJ1-5; TRBD1 aligns across 7 bases. The V segment lost 3 bases and the J segment 1 base; nucleotides outside the gene matches: 6. This CDR3 contains 15 residues. Germline V gives CDR1 DFQATT, CDR2 SNEGSKA (reference sequence). CDR3 sequence (DNA): TGCAGTGCTAGTAAGGGACAGATAAGCAATCAGCCCCAGCATTTT. The encoded protein is CSASKGQISNQPQHF.

In DNA, the CDR3 is TGTGCCAGCAGCGGGCAGGTGGAGACCCAGTACTTC. Its translation: CASSGQVETQYF. The rearrangement uses TRBV25-1 and TRBJ2-7; no reliable D call. The J call may be faulty, since TRBJ2-5 better matches the DNA end. The CDR3 runs to 12 residues. Germline V gene sequence: CDR1 MGHDK, CDR2 SYGVNS.

The V call is TRBV6-1, the J call TRBJ1-1, with D unclear. The germline gives CDR1 MNHNS, CDR2 SASEGT. V dropped 1 base and J dropped 10 bases, with 4 bases sitting between them. The CDR3 runs to 10 residues. The CDR3 DNA reads as TGTGCCAGCAGTGAAGTTACAGCTTTCTTT. It yields the protein CASSEVTAFF.

J is TRBJ2-7 and V is TRBV12-3 or TRBV12-4; 9 bases are a match to TRBD2. CDR3 length: 14 amino acids. V was clipped by 5 bases and J by 3 bases; unmatched bases: 5. CDR3: CASSQRGAGYEQYF. The CDR3 nucleotides read TGTGCCAGCAGTCAGCGGGGGGCGGGCTACGAGCAGTACTTC.

V usage is TRBV7-2 and J usage is TRBJ1-2; possibly TRBD1 for D (5 bases). The CDR3 totals 13 residues. V lost 5 bases and J 4 bases, leaving 11 bases between the germline ends. Germline V gene lookup returns CDR1 SGHTA and CDR2 FQGNSA. The DNA for the CDR3 is TGTGCCAGCAGCGATAATGGGGGCTATGGCTACACCTTC. Translating it yields CASSDNGGYGYTF.

This clonotype was detected a few times. This chain connects TRBV4-1 to TRBJ1-1, with 10 bases lining up with TRBD1. The junction had 5 bases not matched to a gene; V was cut back by 4 bases and J by 3 bases. The CDR3 length is 15 residues. CDR1 and CDR2 from the germline V gene are MGHRA and YSYEKL. The DNA of the CDR3 is TGCGCCAGCAGCCGAGGACAGGGGGGTTACACTGAAGCTTTCTTT. Translating gives CASSRGQGGYTEAFF.

J is TRBJ2-1 and V is TRBV14, with TRBD2 matching 11 bases. Germline V gives CDR1 SGHDN, CDR2 FVKESK. V was pared by 4 bases and J by 8 bases, with 7 bases of the junction left unmatched. This CDR3 spans 15 amino acids. The CDR3 loop reads CASSPLAGGEDEQFF. CDR3 bases: TGTGCCAGCAGCCCCCTAGCGGGAGGCGAGGATGAGCAGTTCTTC.

In this sample, this clonotype turned up a few times. V is TRBV14 and J is TRBJ1-1; 9 nucleotides agree with TRBD1. With V trimmed by 4 bases and J by 10 bases, 7 bases remained unmatched. CDR1 is SGHDN and CDR2 is FVKESK in the germline V gene. The CDR3 is made up of 13 amino acids. The CDR3 DNA reads as TGTGCCAGCAGCCCCCGGACAGGGGATGGAGCTTTCTTT. Translated: CASSPRTGDGAFF.

The CDR3 reads CASRGISSYEQYF. The CDR3 DNA is TGCGCCAGCAGAGGAATTTCGTCCTACGAGCAGTACTTC. The J gene is TRBJ2-7, the V gene TRBV4-1; D not resolved. There are 13 residues in the CDR3. Trimming removed 6 bases at V and 1 base at J, with 10 bases between. In germline, CDR1 is MGHRA, CDR2 YSYEKL.

This clonotype has only a few counts. It may be a read error: a sequence one base away is much more abundant. The chain employs TRBV24-1 and TRBJ2-7; D unresolved. The V end lost 6 bases, the J end lost 7 bases, and 21 bases lay between the germline ends. There are 15 residues in the CDR3. From germline, CDR1 is KGHDR and CDR2 SFDVKD. Here the CDR3 DNA reads TGTGCCACCAGTACTACTCAGACCCCATACAATGAGCAGTACTTC. Translating gives CATSTTQTPYNEQYF.

This chain uses TRBV20-1 with TRBJ1-1; D ambiguous. Germline lookup yields CDR1 DFQATT and CDR2 SNEGSKA (reference sequence). The CDR3 length is 11 residues. As DNA, the CDR3 is TGCAGGCTGACACGGTTCACTGAAGCTTTCTTT. Translating gives CRLTRFTEAFF.

This clonotype was detected a few times. The chain couples TRBV11-3 to TRBJ2-1; perhaps TRBD1 as D (6 bases). Germline V gene sequence: CDR1 SGHNT, CDR2 YENEEA. The CDR3 sequence is 14 residues long. V was clipped by 0 bases and J by 6 bases, with 9 bases between them. CDR3 amino acids: CASSLDQGGNEQFF. In nucleotides, the CDR3 is TGTGCCAGCAGCTTAGATCAAGGGGGCAATGAGCAGTTCTTC.

The rearrangement joins TRBV25-1 to TRBJ1-1; possibly TRBD1 for D (5 bases). Germline CDR1 is MGHDK and CDR2 is SYGVNS. V was shortened by 7 bases and J by 2 bases, with 14 bases between the two germline ends. CDR3 size: 14 residues. CDR3 in amino acids: CASIRRGSNTEAFF. As DNA, the CDR3 is TGTGCCAGCATTCGACGGGGGAGCAACACTGAAGCTTTCTTT.

This clonotype was detected a few times. The chain has TRBV29-1 and TRBJ1-5, with a possible D match to TRBD1 (5 bases). The CDR3 is 14 residues long. Germline V gene lookup returns CDR1 SQVTM and CDR2 ANQGSEA. V was shortened by 3 bases and J by 0 bases, with 9 bases between the two germline ends. CDR3 bases: TGCAGCGTTGACGAGACAGATAGCAATCAGCCCCAGCATTTT. Protein sequence: CSVDETDSNQPQHF. The variable domain in full, completed from reference TRBV29-1 and TRBJ1-5, reads SAVISQKPSRDICQRGTSLTIQCQVDSQVTMMFWYRQQPGQSLTLIATANQGSEATYESGFVIDKFPISRPNLTFSTLTVSNMSPEDSSIYLCSVDETDSNQPQHFGDGTRLSIL.

This clonotype was detected a few times. The chain uses TRBV14 and TRBJ1-2; perhaps TRBD1 as D (5 bases). Germline loops: CDR1 SGHDN, CDR2 FVKESK. Trimming took off 0 bases at V and 1 base at J, with 9 bases between the two ends. The CDR3 length is 15 residues. The CDR3 sequence is CASSQDLGGNYGYTF. In nucleotides, the CDR3 is TGTGCCAGCAGCCAAGATCTCGGGGGTAACTATGGCTACACCTTC.

This clonotype has only a few counts. The chain is built from TRBV10-3 and TRBJ2-7, with TRBD1 matching 9 bases. The CDR3 extends over 15 amino acids. After removal of 0 bases from V and 3 bases from J, the junction contained 3 bases not matched to a gene. The germline V gene has CDR1 ENHRY and CDR2 SYGVKD. CDR3 region: CAISESDRGGYEQYF. The CDR3 DNA follows: TGTGCCATCAGTGAGTCGGACAGGGGAGGCTACGAGCAGTACTTC.